These 20 T cell receptor beta chains came from one sample sequenced in a study of ipilimumab plus nivolumab after autologous stem cell transplantation. TCRdb keeps only in-frame clones here, not all; method: immunoSEQ multiplex PCR. This sample yields around 23,000 clones, of which roughly 69% are seen a single time; around 25% belongs to the top ten. The sequences come from PBMCs, collected in a trial of ipilimumab plus nivolumab as post-transplant consolidation. The receptors were gathered from a male donor with diffuse large B-cell lymphoma.

The rearrangement joins TRBV5-1 to TRBJ2-1, with a possible D match to TRBD2 (5 bases). Germline values: CDR1 SGHRS, CDR2 YFSETQ. The germline V and J ends were trimmed by 3 bases and 8 bases, with 15 bases remaining between them. This CDR3 is built from 14 residues. For the CDR3, the DNA is TGCGCCAGCAGCTCGCCGGGTACTAGGGATGAGCAGTTCTTC. Residues: CASSSPGTRDEQFF. The entire variable domain, with the rest obtained from reference TRBV5-1 and TRBJ2-1, is as follows: KAGVTQTPRYLIKTRGQQVTLSCSPISGHRSVSWYQQTPGQGLQFLFEYFSETQRNKGNFPGRFSGRQFSNSRSEMNVSTLELGDSALYLCASSSPGTRDEQFFGPGTRLTVL.

The chain combines TRBV2 with TRBJ2-7, with TRBD1 as a possible D gene (6 bases). CDR3 size: 13 residues. The V gene's germline CDR1 is SNHLY and CDR2 FYNNEI. V was cut by 6 bases and J by 0 bases, with 9 bases left in between. Written as DNA, the CDR3 is TGTGCCAGCAGGGGGACACCCTCCTACGAGCAGTACTTC. Protein sequence: CASRGTPSYEQYF.

The gene calls are TRBV29-1 and TRBJ2-7; 8 bases fit TRBD1. V gave up 4 bases and J gave up 6 bases; unmatched junction bases: 8. The CDR3 runs 13 residues. CDR1 SQVTM and CDR2 ANQGSEA come from the germline V gene. Here the CDR3 reads CSVAQGAHPEQYF. In nucleotides, the CDR3 is TGCAGCGTTGCTCAGGGGGCGCATCCCGAGCAGTACTTC.

This chain joins TRBV4-2 and TRBJ1-4; D is perhaps TRBD1 (5 bases). The CDR3 covers 15 residues. CDR1 is LGHNA and CDR2 is YNFKEQ in the germline V gene. With 0 bases removed from V and 5 bases from J, the gap between germline ends came to 10 bases. The CDR3: CASSQDPGKNEKLFF. CDR3 in DNA: TGTGCCAGCAGCCAAGATCCAGGGAAAAATGAAAAACTGTTTTTT.

The V call is TRBV6-5, the J call TRBJ1-1, with D maybe TRBD1 (5 bases). Germline-derived CDR1 and CDR2 are MNHEY and SVGAGI. The CDR3 covers 13 residues. Trimming cost V 6 bases and J 3 bases, with 11 bases left between them. The CDR3 bases are TGTGCCAGCAGGAGGGGCGCTCACACTGAAGCTTTCTTT. This codes for CASRRGAHTEAFF.

J is TRBJ2-5 and V is TRBV2; a possible D gene is TRBD2 (5 bases). The J call may not be correct, given that the DNA end is closer to TRBJ2-7. Germline CDR1 is SNHLY and CDR2 is FYNNEI. The CDR3 consists of 11 residues. CDR3 residues: CASSGNYEQYF. The CDR3 nucleotides read TGTGCCAGCAGCGGGAACTACGAGCAGTACTTC.

The gene calls are TRBV10-3 and TRBJ2-1, with 11 bases matching TRBD2. This CDR3 has 15 amino acids. The germline V gene has CDR1 ENHRY and CDR2 SYGVKD. The ends lost 1 base at V and 5 bases at J; junction bases unmatched: 1. The CDR3 coding sequence is TGTGCCATCAGTGAGTTGACTAGCGGGAACAATGAGCAGTTCTTC. This gives the protein CAISELTSGNNEQFF.

The V and J genes are TRBV28 and TRBJ2-2; D is unclear. Trimming pared 6 bases from V and 6 bases from J, leaving 8 bases between. CDR1 and CDR2 (germline): MDHEN, SYDVKM. The CDR3 contains 12 residues. The DNA of the CDR3 is TGTGCCAGCAGGATCGGTTCCGGGGAGCTGTTTTTT. Translation: CASRIGSGELFF.

V usage is TRBV6-1 and J usage is TRBJ2-7; D gene unclear. Per the germline V gene, CDR1 is MNHNS and CDR2 is SASEGT. Trimming shortened V by 0 bases and J by 7 bases, and 10 bases separated the two germline ends. This CDR3 has 13 amino acids. The CDR3 sequence is CASSEAKLLEQYF. In nucleotides, the CDR3 is TGTGCCAGCAGTGAAGCAAAACTGTTGGAGCAGTACTTC.

The V and J genes are TRBV9 and TRBJ2-1; D remains unclear. Trimming left V 3 bases short and J 6 bases short, with 16 bases between. The CDR3 totals 15 residues. Per germline, CDR1 SGDLS and CDR2 YYNGEE. CDR3 in amino acids: CASSERIGLGNEQFF. The CDR3 DNA follows: TGTGCCAGCAGCGAGAGGATAGGGTTGGGCAATGAGCAGTTCTTC.

The V gene is TRBV18, the J gene TRBJ2-1, with TRBD2 matching 15 bases. V lost 2 bases, J lost 6 bases, and 5 bases stayed unmatched. Germline CDR1 reads KGHSH; CDR2 reads LQKENI. The CDR3 totals 17 residues. The CDR3 DNA reads TGTGCCAGCTCACCAAGGACTAGCGGGGGGGCGGTCAATGAGCAGTTCTTC. Translating gives CASSPRTSGGAVNEQFF.

The chain couples TRBV11-3 to TRBJ2-1; no clear D. The CDR3 loop spans 12 amino acids. Trimming shortened V by 1 base and J by 13 bases, and 11 bases separated the two germline ends. Germline CDR1 SGHNT, CDR2 YENEEA. The CDR3 is CASSLVEVFQFF. The CDR3 DNA reads as TGTGCCAGCAGCTTAGTAGAGGTCTTCCAGTTCTTC.

This rearrangement joins TRBV12-2 to TRBJ1-4. TRBV12-2 is tagged as a pseudogene. The CDR3 has 15 residues. The CDR3 reads CASRLRSGRDEKLFF. The CDR3 DNA follows: TGTGCAAGTCGCTTAAGGTCAGGACGCGATGAAAAACTGTTTTTT.

The chain is built from TRBV10-3 and TRBJ1-1; possibly TRBD1 for D (6 bases). Germline CDR1 is ENHRY and CDR2 is SYGVKD. Trimming cost V 8 bases and J 6 bases, with 22 bases left between them. This CDR3 is 15 amino acids long. The CDR3, as DNA: TGTGCCATCGGTGGCAAACAGGGAGACGTGGCTGAAGCTTTCTTT. Its protein product is CAIGGKQGDVAEAFF.

This chain joins TRBV5-1 and TRBJ2-1; D remains unclear. CDR3 size: 14 residues. CDR1 and CDR2 (germline): SGHRS, YFSETQ. Trimming took off 4 bases at V and 0 bases at J, with 8 bases between the two ends. The CDR3 DNA reads as TGCGCCAGCAGCCCGGTTAACTCCTACAATGAGCAGTTCTTC. As protein: CASSPVNSYNEQFF.

The rearrangement uses TRBV7-9 and TRBJ2-1; maybe TRBD2 (7 bases). The germline V gene has CDR1 SEHNR and CDR2 FQNEAQ (reference sequence). The CDR3 runs 14 residues. Trimming removed 2 bases at V and 9 bases at J, with 14 bases between. The CDR3 reads CASSLTAGAGEQFF. CDR3 coding DNA: TGTGCCAGCAGCTTAACCGCGGGGGCGGGTGAGCAGTTCTTC.

This sequence joins TRBV6-4 and TRBJ2-2, with TRBD2 as a possible D gene (5 bases). This CDR3 is built from 17 residues. Trimming cost V 0 bases and J 6 bases, with 17 bases left between them. Germline values: CDR1 MRHNA, CDR2 SNTAGT. In nucleotides, the CDR3 is TGTGCCAGCAGTGACTCGATCCGAGGGCCCCAAGCCGGGGAGCTGTTTTTT. The encoded protein is CASSDSIRGPQAGELFF.

The CDR3 DNA reads TGTGCCAGCAGTGCCTGGACAGGGAACACTGAAGCTTTCTTT. It yields the protein CASSAWTGNTEAFF. The V gene is TRBV25-1, the J gene TRBJ1-1, with 7 bases fitting TRBD1. Germline CDR1 and CDR2: MGHDK and SYGVNS. The CDR3 length is 14 residues. The V and J ends lost 4 bases and 1 base, in that order; junction bases with no gene match: 3.

The V and J genes are TRBV7-9 and TRBJ1-1, with D maybe TRBD1 (5 bases). CDR1 and CDR2 (germline): SEHNR, FQNEAQ (reference sequence). Trimming stripped 4 bases from V and 2 bases from J, with 8 bases between. This CDR3 region has 13 residues. The CDR3 loop reads CASSWGGNTEAFF. The CDR3, as DNA: TGTGCCAGCAGCTGGGGGGGAAACACTGAAGCTTTCTTT.

The V gene is TRBV5-8, the J gene TRBJ2-3; either TRBD1 or TRBD2 may fit D (5 bases each). CDR1 SGHTS and CDR2 YDEGEE come from the germline V gene. Trimming shortened V by 1 base and J by 3 bases, and 15 bases separated the two germline ends. This CDR3 is built from 16 residues. The CDR3 sequence: CASSLNWGMGTDTQYF. The CDR3 DNA is TGTGCCAGCAGCTTGAATTGGGGGATGGGTACAGATACGCAGTATTTT.